The 3 T cell receptor beta chains presented below share a single source sample, sequenced in a study of OX40 agonist ivuxolimab in advanced cancers. Using immunoSEQ multiplex PCR, the repertoire was profiled, and TCRdb retains in-frame clones only, with some absent. Of around 100,000 clones listed, almost 90% are singletons. This material consisted of CD4+ or CD8+ T cells sorted from blood, taken in a trial of the OX40 agonist ivuxolimab. Receptors originate from an adult with an advanced solid tumor such as melanoma, head and neck, liver or kidney cancer.

This chain links TRBV14 with TRBJ2-5; the D call may be TRBD1 or TRBD2 (5 bases each). The CDR3 covers 15 residues. The germline V and J ends were trimmed by 0 bases and 5 bases, with 13 bases remaining between them. CDR1 and CDR2 (germline): SGHDN, FVKESK. The CDR3 region has the DNA TGTGCCAGCAGCCAAGATTGGGGGTTGGGGGAGACCCAGTACTTC. Its protein product is CASSQDWGLGETQYF.

The V call is TRBV11-1, the J call TRBJ1-2, with TRBD1 matching over 8 bases. Germline values: CDR1 SGHAT, CDR2 FQDESV (reference sequence). This CDR3 has 16 amino acids. Trimming took 5 bases from V and 4 from J; bases not matched to a gene: 12. Here the CDR3 reads CASSAGTRDRTYGYTF. The CDR3 nucleotides are TGTGCCAGCAGCGCAGGCACCCGGGACAGGACCTATGGCTACACCTTC.

The rearrangement uses TRBV19 and TRBJ1-1; D call uncertain. V gave up 2 bases and J gave up 1 base, with 14 bases separating them. CDR3 length equals 16 residues. Germline-derived CDR1 and CDR2 are LNHDA and SQIVND (reference sequence). For the CDR3, the DNA is TGTGCCAGTAGTATACCCATGGCGGGCCAGAACACTGAAGCTTTCTTT. Protein product: CASSIPMAGQNTEAFF.